This TCR beta chain was observed in a study of blood T cell repertoires in COVID-19. Per the germline V gene, CDR1 is MNHEY and CDR2 is SVGEGT. Trimming shortened V by 1 base and J by 8 bases, and 8 bases separated the two germline ends. This CDR3 is built from 12 residues. The table came from immunoSEQ multiplex PCR; TCRdb's copy has only in-frame clones and leaves some out. The repertoire holds over 100,000 clones, with roughly 89% as singletons. Source material: peripheral blood. The genes are TRBV6-2 or TRBV6-3 and TRBJ1-1; D gene ambiguous. This TCR derives from a man aged 55 to 70 with COVID-19, enrolled during active disease. The CDR3 DNA reads as TGTGCCAGCAGTTACTTTGGCAGAGAAGCTTTCTTT. Its protein is CASSYFGREAFF.